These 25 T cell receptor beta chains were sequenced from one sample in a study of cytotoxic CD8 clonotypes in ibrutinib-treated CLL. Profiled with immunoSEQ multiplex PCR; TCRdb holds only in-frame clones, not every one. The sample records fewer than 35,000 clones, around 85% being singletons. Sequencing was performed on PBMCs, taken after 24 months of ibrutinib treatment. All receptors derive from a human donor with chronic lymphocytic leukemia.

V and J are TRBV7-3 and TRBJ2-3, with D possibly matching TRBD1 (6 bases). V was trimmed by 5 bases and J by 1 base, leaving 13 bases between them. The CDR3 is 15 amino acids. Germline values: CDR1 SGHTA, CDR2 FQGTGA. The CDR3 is CASSQKRTGTDTQYF. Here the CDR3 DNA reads TGTGCCAGCAGCCAAAAACGGACAGGCACAGATACGCAGTATTTT.

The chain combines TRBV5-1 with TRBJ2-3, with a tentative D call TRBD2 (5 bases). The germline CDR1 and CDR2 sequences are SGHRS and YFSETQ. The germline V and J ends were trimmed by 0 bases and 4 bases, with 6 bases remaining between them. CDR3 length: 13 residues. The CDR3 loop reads CASSLDSADTQYF. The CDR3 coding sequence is TGCGCCAGCAGCTTGGATAGCGCAGATACGCAGTATTTT.

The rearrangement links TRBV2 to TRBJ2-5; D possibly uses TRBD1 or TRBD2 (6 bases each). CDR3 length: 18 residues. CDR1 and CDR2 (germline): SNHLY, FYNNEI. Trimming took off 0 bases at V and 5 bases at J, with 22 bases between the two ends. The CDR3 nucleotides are TGTGCCAGCAGTGAAGCGAATATTGTCGGGGGCTGGTCGGAGACCCAGTACTTC. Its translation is CASSEANIVGGWSETQYF.

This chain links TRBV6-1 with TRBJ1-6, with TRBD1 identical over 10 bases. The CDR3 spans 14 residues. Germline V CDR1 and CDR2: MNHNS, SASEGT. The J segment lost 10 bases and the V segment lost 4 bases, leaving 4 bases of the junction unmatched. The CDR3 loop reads CASSAGTGESPLHF. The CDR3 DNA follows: TGTGCCAGCAGTGCCGGGACAGGGGAATCACCCCTCCACTTT.

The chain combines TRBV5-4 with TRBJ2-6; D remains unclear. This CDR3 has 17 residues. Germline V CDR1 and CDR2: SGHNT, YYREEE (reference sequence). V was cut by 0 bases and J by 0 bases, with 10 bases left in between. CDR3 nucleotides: TGTGCCAGCAGCTTGGTCAGAACCCTCTCTGGGGCCAACGTCCTGACTTTC. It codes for CASSLVRTLSGANVLTF.

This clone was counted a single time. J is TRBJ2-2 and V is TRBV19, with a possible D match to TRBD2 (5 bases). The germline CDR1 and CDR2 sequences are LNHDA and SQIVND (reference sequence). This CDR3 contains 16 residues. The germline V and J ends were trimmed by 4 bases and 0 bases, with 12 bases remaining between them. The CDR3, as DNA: TGTGCCAGTAGTACGCGGGCCAACGCGAACACCGGGGAGCTGTTTTTT. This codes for CASSTRANANTGELFF.

The CDR3: CAIKEQGSNQPQHF. The CDR3 DNA reads TGTGCCATCAAAGAACAGGGGAGCAATCAGCCCCAGCATTTT. The chain employs TRBV10-3 and TRBJ1-5; TRBD1 matches at 7 bases. The V gene end was trimmed by 7 bases and the J gene end by 1 base; junction bases not matched to a gene: 4. The CDR3 has 14 residues. The germline CDR1 and CDR2 sequences are ENHRY and SYGVKD.

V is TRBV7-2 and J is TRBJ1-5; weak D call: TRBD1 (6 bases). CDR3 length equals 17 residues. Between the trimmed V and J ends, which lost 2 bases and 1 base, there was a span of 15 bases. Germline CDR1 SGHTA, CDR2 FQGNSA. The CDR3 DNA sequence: TGTGCCAGCAGCTTAATTGCGGGGGGCGGGAGCAATCAGCCCCAGCATTTT. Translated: CASSLIAGGGSNQPQHF.

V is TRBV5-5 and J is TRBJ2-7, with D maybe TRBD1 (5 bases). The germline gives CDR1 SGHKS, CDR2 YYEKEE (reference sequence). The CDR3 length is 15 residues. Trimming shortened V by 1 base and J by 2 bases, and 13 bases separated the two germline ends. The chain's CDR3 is CASSLRAGPTYEQYF. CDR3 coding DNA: TGTGCCAGCAGCTTGCGGGCAGGGCCCACCTACGAGCAGTACTTC.

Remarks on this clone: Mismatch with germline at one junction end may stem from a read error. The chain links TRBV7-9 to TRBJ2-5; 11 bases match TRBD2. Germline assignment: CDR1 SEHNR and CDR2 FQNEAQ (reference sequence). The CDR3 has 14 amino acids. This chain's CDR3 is CASSLAGGQETQYF. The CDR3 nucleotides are TGTGCCAGCAGCCTAGCGGGGGGTCAAGAGACCCAGTACTTC.

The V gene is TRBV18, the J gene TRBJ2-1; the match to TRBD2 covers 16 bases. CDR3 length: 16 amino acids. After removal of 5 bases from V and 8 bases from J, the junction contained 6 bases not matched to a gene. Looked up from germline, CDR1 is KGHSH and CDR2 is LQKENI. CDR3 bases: TGTGCCAGCTCAGCCGGGACTAGCGGGGGGGCTTATGAGCAGTTCTTC. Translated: CASSAGTSGGAYEQFF. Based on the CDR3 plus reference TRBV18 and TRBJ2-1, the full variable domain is NAGVMQNPRHLVRRRGQEARLRCSPMKGHSHVYWYRQLPEEGLKFMVYLQKENIIDESGMPKERFSAEFPKEGPSILRIQQVVRGDSAAYFCASSAGTSGGAYEQFFGPGTRLTVL.

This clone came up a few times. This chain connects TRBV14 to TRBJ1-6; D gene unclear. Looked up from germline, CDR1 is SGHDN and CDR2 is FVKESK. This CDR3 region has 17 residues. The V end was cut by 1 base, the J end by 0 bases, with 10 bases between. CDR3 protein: CASSQGMYSSYNSPLHF. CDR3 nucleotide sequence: TGTGCCAGCAGCCAAGGTATGTACAGCTCCTATAATTCACCCCTCCACTTT.

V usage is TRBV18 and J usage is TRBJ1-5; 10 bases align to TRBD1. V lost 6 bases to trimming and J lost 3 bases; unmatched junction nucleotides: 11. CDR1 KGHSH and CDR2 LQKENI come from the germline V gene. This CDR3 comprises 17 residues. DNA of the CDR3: TGTGCCAGCTCCCTGACAGGGGGCGCGGAATCCAATCAGCCCCAGCATTTT. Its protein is CASSLTGGAESNQPQHF.

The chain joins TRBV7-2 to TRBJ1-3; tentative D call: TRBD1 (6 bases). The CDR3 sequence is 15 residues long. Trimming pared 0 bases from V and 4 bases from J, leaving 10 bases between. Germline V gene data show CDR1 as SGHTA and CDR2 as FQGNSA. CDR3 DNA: TGTGCCAGCAGCTTAGCCTCGGGGGCAGGAAACACCATATATTTT. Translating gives CASSLASGAGNTIYF.

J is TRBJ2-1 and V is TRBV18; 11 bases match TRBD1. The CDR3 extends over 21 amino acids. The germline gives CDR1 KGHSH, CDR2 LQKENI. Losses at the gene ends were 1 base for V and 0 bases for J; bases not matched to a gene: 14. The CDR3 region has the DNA TGTGCCAGCTCACCACGACCCGGGACAGGGGGGATAGTTTTCTCCTACAATGAGCAGTTCTTC. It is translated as CASSPRPGTGGIVFSYNEQFF.

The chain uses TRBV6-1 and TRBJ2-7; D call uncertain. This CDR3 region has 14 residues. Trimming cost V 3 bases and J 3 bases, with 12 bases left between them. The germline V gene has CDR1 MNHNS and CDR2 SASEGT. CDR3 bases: TGTGCCAGCAGTGATTGGCCAACGAACTACGAGCAGTACTTC. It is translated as CASSDWPTNYEQYF.

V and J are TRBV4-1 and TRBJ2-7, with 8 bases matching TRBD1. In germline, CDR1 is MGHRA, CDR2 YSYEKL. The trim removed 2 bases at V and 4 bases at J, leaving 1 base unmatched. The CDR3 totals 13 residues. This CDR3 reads CASSQWTGYEQYF. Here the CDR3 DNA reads TGCGCCAGCAGCCAATGGACAGGGTACGAGCAGTACTTC.

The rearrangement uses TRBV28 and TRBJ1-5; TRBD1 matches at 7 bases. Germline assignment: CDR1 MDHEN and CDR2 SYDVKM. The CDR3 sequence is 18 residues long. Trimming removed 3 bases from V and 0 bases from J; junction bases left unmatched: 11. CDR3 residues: CASSFPQTGRRSNQPQHF. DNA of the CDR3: TGTGCCAGCAGTTTCCCGCAGACAGGGAGGCGTAGCAATCAGCCCCAGCATTTT.

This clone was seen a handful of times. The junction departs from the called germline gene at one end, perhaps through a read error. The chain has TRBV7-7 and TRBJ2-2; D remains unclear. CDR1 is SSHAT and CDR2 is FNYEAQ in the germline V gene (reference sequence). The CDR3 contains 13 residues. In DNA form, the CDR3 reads TGTGCTAGCAGCCCAGCATTGGCCGGGGAGCTGTTTTTT. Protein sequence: CASSPALAGELFF.

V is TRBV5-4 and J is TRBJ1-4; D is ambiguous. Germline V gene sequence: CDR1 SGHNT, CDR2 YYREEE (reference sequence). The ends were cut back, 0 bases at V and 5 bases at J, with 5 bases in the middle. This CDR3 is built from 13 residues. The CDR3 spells CASSLGTNEKLFF. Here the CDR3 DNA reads TGTGCCAGCAGCTTGGGGACGAATGAAAAACTGTTTTTT. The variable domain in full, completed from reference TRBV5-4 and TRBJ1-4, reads ETGVTQSPTHLIKTRGQQVTLRCSSQSGHNTVSWYQQALGQGPQFIFQYYREEENGRGNFPPRFSGLQFPNYSSELNVNALELDDSALYLCASSLGTNEKLFFGSGTQLSVL.

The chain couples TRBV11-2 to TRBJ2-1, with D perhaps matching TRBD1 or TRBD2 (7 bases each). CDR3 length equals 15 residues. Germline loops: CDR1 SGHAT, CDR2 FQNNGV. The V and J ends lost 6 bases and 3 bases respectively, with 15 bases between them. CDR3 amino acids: CASSERDSLYNEQFF. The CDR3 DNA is TGTGCCAGCAGTGAGCGGGACAGCCTCTACAATGAGCAGTTCTTC.

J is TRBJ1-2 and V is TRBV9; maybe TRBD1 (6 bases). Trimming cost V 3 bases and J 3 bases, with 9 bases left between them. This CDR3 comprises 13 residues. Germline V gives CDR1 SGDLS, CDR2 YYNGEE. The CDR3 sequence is CASSAKGDYGYTF. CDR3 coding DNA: TGTGCCAGCAGCGCTAAGGGGGACTATGGCTACACCTTC.

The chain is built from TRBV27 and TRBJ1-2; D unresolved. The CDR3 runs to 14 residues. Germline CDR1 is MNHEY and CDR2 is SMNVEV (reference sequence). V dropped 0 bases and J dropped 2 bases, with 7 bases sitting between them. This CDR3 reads CASSLSFRNYGYTF. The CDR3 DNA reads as TGTGCCAGCAGTTTATCGTTTCGGAACTATGGCTACACCTTC.

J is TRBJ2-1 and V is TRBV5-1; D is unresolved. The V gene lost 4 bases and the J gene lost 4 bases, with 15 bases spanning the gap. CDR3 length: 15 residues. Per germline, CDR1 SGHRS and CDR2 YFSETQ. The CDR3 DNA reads TGCGCCAGCAGCCCGTCGAGAGTAGGGTACAATGAGCAGTTCTTC. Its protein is CASSPSRVGYNEQFF.

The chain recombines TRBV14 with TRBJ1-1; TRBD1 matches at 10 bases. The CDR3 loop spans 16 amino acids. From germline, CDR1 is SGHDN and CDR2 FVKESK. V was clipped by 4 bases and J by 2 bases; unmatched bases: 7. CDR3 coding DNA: TGTGCCAGCAGCCTAGACAGGGGGCATATCAACACTGAAGCTTTCTTT. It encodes CASSLDRGHINTEAFF. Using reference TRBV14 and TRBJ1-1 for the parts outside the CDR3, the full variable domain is EAGVTQFPSHSVIEKGQTVTLRCDPISGHDNLYWYRRVMGKEIKFLLHFVKESKQDESGMPNNRFLAERTGGTYSTLKVQPAELEDSGVYFCASSLDRGHINTEAFFGQGTRLTVV.